One sample yielded the 10 T cell receptor beta chains listed below, sequenced in a study of T cell responses to AZD1222 COVID-19 vaccine. The data were produced by immunoSEQ multiplex PCR, yet TCRdb's version contains in-frame clones alone and is incomplete. The table shows about 130,000 clones, with roughly 93% occurring only once. Sample: peripheral blood, taken on day 0 of AZD1222 vaccination. These receptors originate from an adult in good health.

The rearrangement links TRBV9 to TRBJ2-3, with 8 bases that match TRBD2. The CDR3 is 16 residues long. The germline V gene encodes CDR1 SGDLS and CDR2 YYNGEE. V dropped 0 bases and J dropped 0; count of bases not matched to a gene: 3. CDR3 DNA: TGTGCCAGCAGCGTAGGGGCGGGGGGCAGCACAGATACGCAGTATTTT. Translating it yields CASSVGAGGSTDTQYF. Variable domain in full (rest from reference TRBV9 and TRBJ2-3): DSGVTQTPKHLITATGQRVTLRCSPRSGDLSVYWYQQSLDQGLQFLIQYYNGEERAKGNILERFSAQQFPDLHSELNLSSLELGDSALYFCASSVGAGGSTDTQYFGPGTRLTVL.

The gene calls are TRBV6-5 and TRBJ2-2, with D perhaps given as TRBD1 or TRBD2 (6 bases each). The V end lost 7 bases, the J end lost 4 bases, and 16 bases lay between the germline ends. The CDR3 consists of 15 residues. Germline V CDR1 and CDR2: MNHEY, SVGAGI. The CDR3 loop is CASILHGGGTGELFF. The CDR3 DNA sequence: TGTGCCAGCATCCTCCACGGAGGGGGCACCGGGGAGCTGTTTTTT.

The chain links TRBV19 to TRBJ1-5; D is perhaps TRBD1 (6 bases). CDR3 length: 16 residues. V gave up 1 base and J gave up 4 bases, with 14 bases separating them. Germline-derived CDR1 and CDR2 are LNHDA and SQIVND (reference sequence). The CDR3 region has the DNA TGTGCCAGTAGTATAGTTCGGGACACCTTAAATCAGCCCCAGCATTTT. Amino acids: CASSIVRDTLNQPQHF.

This chain uses TRBV4-2 with TRBJ2-2; D gene ambiguous. The germline gives CDR1 LGHNA, CDR2 YNFKEQ. The ends were cut back, 1 base at V and 6 bases at J, with 6 bases in the middle. The CDR3 covers 13 residues. CDR3 sequence (DNA): TGTGCCAGCAGCCAAGTAACAGCCGGGGAGCTGTTTTTT. It codes for CASSQVTAGELFF.

This clone occurred once. The rearrangement joins TRBV5-5 to TRBJ2-1; tentative D call: TRBD2 (6 bases). Germline V gene lookup returns CDR1 SGHKS and CDR2 YYEKEE (reference sequence). Trimming left V 5 bases short and J 2 bases short, with 14 bases between. CDR3 size: 15 residues. CDR3: CASRPERTTYNEQFF. The CDR3 region has the DNA TGTGCCAGCAGACCGGAAAGGACTACCTACAATGAGCAGTTCTTC.

J is TRBJ2-7 and V is TRBV6-5; the match to TRBD2 covers 7 bases. Germline trimming cut 8 bases from V and 4 bases from J; bases unmatched to any gene: 5. This CDR3 is built from 12 residues. Germline-derived CDR1 and CDR2 are MNHEY and SVGAGI. The CDR3 coding sequence is TGTGCCAGCTCCCAGCGGGGATACGAGCAGTACTTC. Encoded protein: CASSQRGYEQYF.

V gene TRBV30 combines with J gene TRBJ1-2, with unresolved D. Trimming removed 0 bases from V and 8 bases from J, with 13 bases in between. Germline-derived CDR1 and CDR2 are GTSNPN and SVGIG (reference sequence). CDR3 length: 13 amino acids. DNA for the CDR3: TGTGCCTGGAGTGTAGGGTCCACGTGGGGCTACACCTTC. Translation: CAWSVGSTWGYTF.

J is TRBJ2-1 and V is TRBV19; TRBD1 matches at 7 bases. This CDR3 spans 13 amino acids. Germline CDR1 LNHDA, CDR2 SQIVND (reference sequence). J lost 2 bases, V lost 5 bases, and 0 bases had no gene match. CDR3 coding DNA: TGTGCCAGTAGTCAGGGGGCCTACAATGAGCAGTTCTTC. Residues: CASSQGAYNEQFF.

J is TRBJ2-7 and V is TRBV5-1, with D possibly being TRBD1 or TRBD2 (7 bases each). This CDR3 comprises 17 residues. Trimming left V 4 bases short and J 4 bases short, with 24 bases between. The V gene's germline CDR1 is SGHRS and CDR2 YFSETQ. CDR3 DNA: TGCGCCAGCAGCGTAAGGGAGGGAGGGGGCGAAGGATACGAGCAGTACTTC. This gives the protein CASSVREGGGEGYEQYF.

This clone was picked up one time. V and J are TRBV29-1 and TRBJ2-1; D possibly uses TRBD1 or TRBD2 (5 bases each). Germline V CDR1 and CDR2: SQVTM, ANQGSEA. This CDR3 is built from 16 residues. V lost 1 base, J lost 5 bases, and 18 bases lay in between. Written as DNA, the CDR3 is TGCAGCGTTGAAGTAATTGGGGGTAATACCGACAATGAGCAGTTCTTC. Residues: CSVEVIGGNTDNEQFF.